These 24 T cell receptor beta chains came from one sample sequenced in a study of OX40 agonist ivuxolimab in advanced cancers. Sequencing was performed with immunoSEQ multiplex PCR; in TCRdb, only in-frame clones are kept and a portion is missing. The data hold approximately 57,000 clones, with 88% observed a single time. The sample was CD4+ or CD8+ T cells sorted from blood, taken in a trial of the OX40 agonist ivuxolimab. The receptors shown here come from an adult with an advanced solid tumor such as melanoma, head and neck, liver or kidney cancer.

The CDR3 region is CASSRFPDSSGNTIYF. The CDR3 DNA reads as TGCGCCAGCAGCCGATTCCCGGACAGTTCTGGAAACACCATATATTTT. The chain uses TRBV4-1 and TRBJ1-3, with a tentative D call TRBD1 (6 bases). CDR1 is MGHRA and CDR2 is YSYEKL in the germline V gene. This CDR3 contains 16 residues. V was trimmed by 4 bases and J by 1 base, leaving 14 bases between them.

The chain combines TRBV7-9 with TRBJ1-3; D unclear. Germline-derived CDR1 and CDR2 are SEHNR and FQNEAQ (reference sequence). V lost 5 bases to trimming and J lost 4 bases, with 3 bases between them. This CDR3 has 11 residues. The CDR3 sequence: CASSLGNTIYF. In DNA, the CDR3 is TGTGCCAGCAGCCTAGGAAACACCATATATTTT.

This clone was counted a few times. This chain uses TRBV7-8 with TRBJ2-1; D uncertain. CDR1 is SGHVS, CDR2 FQNEAQ, per germline. Trimming stripped 5 bases from V and 0 bases from J, with 11 bases between. CDR3 length: 15 residues. The CDR3, as DNA: TGTGCCAGCAGCCCCTCGATAGACTCCTACAATGAGCAGTTCTTC. This gives the protein CASSPSIDSYNEQFF.

The chain uses TRBV7-6 and TRBJ1-1, with D unresolved. In germline, CDR1 is SGHVS, CDR2 FNYEAQ. There are 12 residues in the CDR3. Trimming removed 6 bases from V and 1 base from J, with 6 bases in between. The CDR3 region is CASRSGNTEAFF. Written as DNA, the CDR3 is TGTGCCAGCAGGAGCGGGAACACTGAAGCTTTCTTT.

The rearrangement joins TRBV20-1 to TRBJ1-2; the D gene is possibly TRBD1 (6 bases). Trimming shortened V by 4 bases and J by 8 bases, and 11 bases separated the two germline ends. Germline CDR1 is DFQATT and CDR2 is SNEGSKA (reference sequence). The CDR3 has 11 amino acids. CDR3 amino acids: CSAMGALGYTF. CDR3 nucleotides: TGCAGTGCTATGGGGGCGCTGGGCTACACCTTC.

J is TRBJ1-1 and V is TRBV28; a possible D gene is TRBD1 (6 bases). V lost 6 bases and J 2 bases, leaving 19 bases between the germline ends. This CDR3 is 16 amino acids long. Germline V gene data show CDR1 as MDHEN and CDR2 as SYDVKM. CDR3 sequence: CASSPAGTWGNTEAFF. CDR3 DNA sequence: TGTGCCAGCAGCCCAGCGGGGACATGGGGAAACACTGAAGCTTTCTTT.

DNA for the CDR3: TGTGCCAGCAGGACTCGCGGGACAGGGCTCTACGAGCAGTACTTC. Protein sequence: CASRTRGTGLYEQYF. The chain has TRBV28 and TRBJ2-7; 9 bases map to TRBD1. Germline CDR1 MDHEN, CDR2 SYDVKM. The CDR3 length is 15 residues. With V trimmed by 6 bases and J by 3 bases, 9 bases remained unmatched.

The J gene is TRBJ1-5, the V gene TRBV27, with no clear D. The CDR3 has 14 residues. CDR1 and CDR2 (germline): MNHEY, SMNVEV (reference sequence). Trimming cost V 0 bases and J 8 bases, with 11 bases left between them. The CDR3 DNA reads as TGTGCCAGCAGTTTATCTGGACCCAGTGAGCCCCAGCATTTT. This sequence encodes CASSLSGPSEPQHF.

The chain recombines TRBV4-1 with TRBJ2-2; 8 nucleotides line up with TRBD2. From germline, CDR1 is MGHRA and CDR2 YSYEKL. This CDR3 comprises 17 residues. Trimming removed 1 base from V and 4 bases from J; junction bases left unmatched: 8. The CDR3 nucleotides read TGCGCCAGCAGCCAAGCCCAAAGCGGGGGATTCACCGGGGAGCTGTTTTTT. This translates into CASSQAQSGGFTGELFF.

The rearrangement links TRBV9 to TRBJ2-7, with D uncertain. Trimming stripped 0 bases from V and 6 bases from J, with 7 bases between. The length of the CDR3 is 12 residues. Germline V CDR1 and CDR2: SGDLS, YYNGEE. CDR3 bases: TGTGCCAGCAGCGTAGGCTTTGGCGAGCAGTACTTC. Translated: CASSVGFGEQYF.

The chain couples TRBV6-1 to TRBJ2-7; D possibly uses TRBD1 or TRBD2 (5 bases each). The CDR3 totals 15 residues. V was pared by 1 base and J by 5 bases, with 15 bases between. Germline CDR1 and CDR2: MNHNS and SASEGT. The CDR3 DNA reads as TGTGCCAGCAGTGAAGGGGGGTATAGGGGCCACGAGCAGTACTTC. Amino acid sequence: CASSEGGYRGHEQYF.

J is TRBJ2-1 and V is TRBV13, with TRBD1 matching over 7 bases. CDR3 length: 15 amino acids. Trimming took 5 bases from V and 8 from J; bases not matched to a gene: 12. Looked up from germline, CDR1 is PRHDT and CDR2 is FYEKMQ (reference sequence). The CDR3 reads CASSVGPRGFDEQFF. The CDR3 coding sequence is TGTGCCAGCAGCGTCGGCCCCAGGGGGTTCGATGAGCAGTTCTTC. The entire variable domain, with the rest obtained from reference TRBV13 and TRBJ2-1, is as follows: AAGVIQSPRHLIKEKRETATLKCYPIPRHDTVYWYQQGPGQDPQFLISFYEKMQSDKGSIPDRFSAQQFSDYHSELNMSSLELGDSALYFCASSVGPRGFDEQFFGPGTRLTVL.

The rearrangement uses TRBV4-2 and TRBJ2-3; D is unresolved. The CDR3 spans 16 residues. Germline V gene data show CDR1 as LGHNA and CDR2 as YNFKEQ. The V gene lost 2 bases and the J gene lost 3 bases, with 15 bases spanning the gap. The CDR3 bases are TGTGCCAGCAGCCAATGGAACGGGCTGGGGACAGATACGCAGTATTTT. Translating it yields CASSQWNGLGTDTQYF.

This clone appeared a single time. CDR3 residues: CASSHRTGRTGELFF. DNA of the CDR3: TGCGCCAGCAGCCATCGGACAGGGCGGACCGGGGAGCTGTTTTTT. This chain links TRBV4-1 with TRBJ2-2; 8 nucleotides align to TRBD1. CDR1 MGHRA and CDR2 YSYEKL come from the germline V gene. The CDR3 runs to 15 residues. V lost 3 bases and J lost 5; bases outside the gene matches: 5.

This clone has only one observation. The chain couples TRBV6-1 to TRBJ2-7; TRBD1 matches at 8 bases. The V and J ends lost 5 bases and 2 bases, in that order; junction bases with no gene match: 5. Germline loops: CDR1 MNHNS, CDR2 SASEGT. The CDR3 has 14 amino acids. In DNA, the CDR3 is TGTGCCAGCAGTTTACAGGGACAGGCCTACGAGCAGTACGTC. Translation gives CASSLQGQAYEQYV.

By share of the sample, this clone is large. The rearrangement joins TRBV11-2 to TRBJ1-1; TRBD1 is a possible D gene (5 bases). The V and J ends lost 5 bases and 5 bases respectively, with 18 bases between them. The CDR3 is 15 amino acids. Germline CDR1 SGHAT, CDR2 FQNNGV. The CDR3 sequence is CASSDKLGLSTEAFF. CDR3 DNA sequence: TGTGCCAGCAGCGATAAGCTGGGGCTAAGTACTGAAGCTTTCTTT.

The CDR3 loop reads CASSPAGAAYEQYF. CDR3 nucleotides: TGTGCCAGCAGTCCCGCGGGGGCTGCCTACGAGCAGTACTTC. The rearrangement links TRBV28 to TRBJ2-7, with D perhaps TRBD2 (7 bases). Germline lookup yields CDR1 MDHEN and CDR2 SYDVKM. The CDR3 totals 14 residues. Trimming took 5 bases from V and 2 from J, leaving 13 bases between them.

This chain connects TRBV28 to TRBJ2-2, with unresolved D. The CDR3 extends over 12 amino acids. CDR1 is MDHEN, CDR2 SYDVKM, per germline. V lost 8 bases and J lost 3, with 7 bases in between. In nucleotides, the CDR3 is TGTGCCAGCGACACTTACACCGGGGAGCTGTTTTTT. The encoded protein is CASDTYTGELFF.

The chain links TRBV27 to TRBJ2-1; D uncertain. This CDR3 comprises 15 residues. V lost 3 bases to trimming and J lost 4 bases, with 13 bases between them. Germline V CDR1 and CDR2: MNHEY, SMNVEV (reference sequence). The CDR3 protein is CASSLALGPYNEQFF. CDR3 in DNA: TGTGCCAGCAGTTTGGCGCTCGGCCCTTACAATGAGCAGTTCTTC.

J is TRBJ1-4 and V is TRBV7-6; D call uncertain. V lost 1 base and J 13 bases, leaving 19 bases between the germline ends. Germline V gene data show CDR1 as SGHVS and CDR2 as FNYEAQ. The CDR3 is 15 residues long. This chain's CDR3 is CASSLGTDNSHRLFF. CDR3 nucleotide sequence: TGTGCCAGCAGCTTAGGGACTGACAACTCACATAGACTGTTTTTT.

The rearrangement uses TRBV18 and TRBJ1-2; 7 bases line up with TRBD1. The ends lost 10 bases at V and 8 bases at J; junction bases unmatched: 10. Germline lookup yields CDR1 KGHSH and CDR2 LQKENI. The CDR3 consists of 12 residues. The CDR3 sequence is CATLGGQHGYTF. The CDR3 region has the DNA TGTGCCACTCTTGGGGGACAGCACGGCTACACCTTC.

This clone occurred once. CDR3 sequence reads: CASSYSSPDYGYTF. The CDR3 DNA sequence: TGTGCCAGCAGTTACTCGAGTCCCGACTATGGCTACACCTTC. This rearrangement joins TRBV6-6 to TRBJ1-2, with D unclear. The CDR3 spans 14 residues. Between the trimmed V and J ends, which lost 0 bases and 3 bases, there was a span of 8 bases. CDR1 and CDR2 (germline): MNHNY, SVGAGI (reference sequence).

The chain carries TRBV27 and TRBJ2-7; 10 positions match TRBD2. Germline V CDR1 and CDR2: MNHEY, SMNVEV (reference sequence). V shed 5 bases and J 6 bases; nucleotides not matched to a gene: 7. The CDR3 contains 14 residues. For the CDR3, the DNA is TGTGCCAGCAGTAAACCGGGACTAGCGCTCGAGCAGTACTTC. Protein product: CASSKPGLALEQYF.

The chain uses TRBV28 and TRBJ2-2; D is unclear. V dropped 3 bases and J dropped 0 bases, with 2 bases sitting between them. CDR3 length: 13 amino acids. Germline CDR1 MDHEN, CDR2 SYDVKM. The CDR3 DNA reads as TGTGCCAGCAGTTTGACGAACACCGGGGAGCTGTTTTTT. Translating it yields CASSLTNTGELFF. The variable domain in full, with the rest retrieved from reference TRBV28 and TRBJ2-2, is DVKVTQSSRYLVKRTGEKVFLECVQDMDHENMFWYRQDPGLGLRLIYFSYDVKMKEKGDIPEGYSVSREKKERFSLILESASTNQTSMYLCASSLTNTGELFFGEGSRLTVL.